This entry is about one T cell receptor beta chain. The target antigen is unknown. A read error may produce the germline difference seen at one junction end. Combining a sample-barcoded 5' primer with a J-beta primer mix, a second PCR ran for roughly 6 to 11 cycles. The yield of each sample was at least 2.5 million CDR3-containing paired-end reads. Each CDR3 protein is one row after TCRdb ran MiXCR on the 5' RACE reads. The table has about 770,000 distinct CDR3 sequences, roughly 44% seen once. These data come from a study of blood T cells in healthy people across ages. The study isolated at least 6.5 million PBMCs from each sample. Study results and caveats: Observed TCR beta diversity showed a strong correlation with the percentage of naive T cells as measured by flow cytometry.

This CDR3 region has 14 residues. Germline assignment: CDR1 MGHRA and CDR2 YSYEKL. This chain joins TRBV4-1 and TRBJ1-2, with D possibly being TRBD1 (5 bases). This sequence originates from a man aged 55-75 years in good health. Sequencing input: blood. This chain's CDR3 is CVSSSQAGTLGYTF. CDR3 coding DNA: TGCGTCAGCAGCTCCCAGGCAGGGACCCTAGGCTACACCTTC.